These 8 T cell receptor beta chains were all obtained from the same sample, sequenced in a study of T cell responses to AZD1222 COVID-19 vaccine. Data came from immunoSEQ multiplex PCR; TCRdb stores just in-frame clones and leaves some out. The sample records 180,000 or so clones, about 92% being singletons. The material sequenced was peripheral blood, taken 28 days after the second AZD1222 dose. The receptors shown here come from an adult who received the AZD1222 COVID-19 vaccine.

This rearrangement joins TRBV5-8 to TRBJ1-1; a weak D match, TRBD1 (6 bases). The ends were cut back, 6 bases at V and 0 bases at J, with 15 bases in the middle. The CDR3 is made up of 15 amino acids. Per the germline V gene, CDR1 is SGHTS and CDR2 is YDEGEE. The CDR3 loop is CASNSEGGMNTEAFF. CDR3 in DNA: TGTGCCAGCAACTCGGAGGGGGGTATGAACACTGAAGCTTTCTTT.

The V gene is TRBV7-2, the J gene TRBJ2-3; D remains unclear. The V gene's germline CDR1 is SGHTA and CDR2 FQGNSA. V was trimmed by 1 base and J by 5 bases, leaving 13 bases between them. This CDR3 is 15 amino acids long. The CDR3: CASSLGWRLKDTQYF. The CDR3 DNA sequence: TGTGCCAGCAGCTTAGGGTGGCGGCTTAAAGATACGCAGTATTTT. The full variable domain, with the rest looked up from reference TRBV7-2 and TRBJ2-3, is GAGVSQSPSNKVTEKGKDVELRCDPISGHTALYWYRQSLGQGLEFLIYFQGNSAPDKSGLPSDRFSAERTGGSVSTLTIQRTQQEDSAVYLCASSLGWRLKDTQYFGPGTRLTVL.

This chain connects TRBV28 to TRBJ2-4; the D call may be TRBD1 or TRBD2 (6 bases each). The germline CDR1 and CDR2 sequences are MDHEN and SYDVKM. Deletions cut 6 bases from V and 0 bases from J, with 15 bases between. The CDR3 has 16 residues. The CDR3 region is CASSVGGTIAKNIQYF. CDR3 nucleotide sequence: TGTGCCAGCAGCGTCGGGGGCACCATAGCCAAAAACATTCAGTACTTC.

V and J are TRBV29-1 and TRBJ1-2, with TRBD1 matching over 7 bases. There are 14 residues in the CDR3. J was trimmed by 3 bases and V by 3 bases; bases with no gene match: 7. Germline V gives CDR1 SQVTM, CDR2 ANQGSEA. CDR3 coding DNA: TGCAGCGTTGAGGAGAAGGGGGCTTACTATGGCTACACCTTC. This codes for CSVEEKGAYYGYTF.

The CDR3 DNA reads TGTGCCAGCAGTTACTCGGGGCCGGACATGAACACTGAAGCTTTCTTT. It codes for CASSYSGPDMNTEAFF. The chain uses TRBV6-5 and TRBJ1-1; D possibly corresponds to TRBD1 (5 bases). The CDR3 loop spans 16 amino acids. Germline V gene lookup returns CDR1 MNHEY and CDR2 SVGAGI. Trimming took 0 bases from V and 0 from J, leaving 11 bases between them.

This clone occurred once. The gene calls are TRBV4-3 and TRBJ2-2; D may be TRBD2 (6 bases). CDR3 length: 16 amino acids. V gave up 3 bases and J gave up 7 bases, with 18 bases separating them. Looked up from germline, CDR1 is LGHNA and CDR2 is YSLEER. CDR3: CASSQWNGRGDGELFF. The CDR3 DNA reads TGCGCCAGCAGCCAGTGGAACGGGAGAGGGGACGGGGAGCTGTTTTTT.

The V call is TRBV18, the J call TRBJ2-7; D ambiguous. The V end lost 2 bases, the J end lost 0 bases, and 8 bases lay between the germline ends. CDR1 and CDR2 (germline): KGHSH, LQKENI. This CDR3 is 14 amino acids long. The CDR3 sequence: CASSPMGRSYEQYF. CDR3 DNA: TGTGCCAGCTCACCAATGGGCCGCTCCTACGAGCAGTACTTC.

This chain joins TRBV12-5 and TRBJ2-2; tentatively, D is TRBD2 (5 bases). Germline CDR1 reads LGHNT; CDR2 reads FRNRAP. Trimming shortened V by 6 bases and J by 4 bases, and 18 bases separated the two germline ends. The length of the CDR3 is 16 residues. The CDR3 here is CASGTPVRAGTGELFF. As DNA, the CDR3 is TGTGCTAGTGGCACCCCGGTGAGGGCTGGCACCGGGGAGCTGTTTTTT.